Listed below are T cell receptor beta chains from one sample, sequenced in a study of response to subunit inactivated influenza vaccine. Each CDR3 protein is one row after TCRdb ran MiXCR on the RT-PCR reads. The data contain some 570,000 distinct CDR3 sequences, approximately 10% of them singletons. This same sample was also taken into another study, of T cells expressing NK-cell markers.

This sample comprised PBMCs from blood, obtained on the day of vaccination. These receptors came from a man over 45 who received an inactivated influenza vaccine. CDR3s include the opening cysteine and the closing phenylalanine or tryptophan. A D gene is named only where the DNA matches it firmly. Size values are once, few and many counts, or a class for expanded clones, and some rows have none.

D: NA
length: 13
size: once
V: TRBV6-2/TRBV6-3
J: TRBJ2-2
CDR3: CASGRGTTGELFF
DNA: TGTGCCAGCGGAAGGGGGACCACCGGGGAGCTGTTTTTT

D: NA
length: 12
size: NA
V: TRBV20-1
J: TRBJ2-7
CDR3: CSAQRQPYEQYF
DNA: TGCAGCGCCCAACGACAGCCCTACGAGCAGTACTTC

D: NA
length: 10
size: many
V: TRBV20-1
J: TRBJ2-7
CDR3: CSATDYEQYF
DNA: TGCAGTGCCACTGACTACGAGCAGTACTTC

D: TRBD1
length: 16
size: few
V: TRBV5-6
J: TRBJ1-5
CDR3: CASSKYTGGAGQPQHF
DNA: TGTGCCAGCAGCAAATATACAGGGGGCGCCGGTCAGCCCCAGCATTTT

D: NA
length: 17
size: NA
V: TRBV18
J: TRBJ1-4
CDR3: CASSPAGGRTTNEKLFF
DNA: TGTGCCAGCTCACCGGCGGGGGGCAGAACGACTAATGAAAAACTGTTTTTT

D: NA
length: 12
size: few
V: TRBV30
J: TRBJ2-1
CDR3: CAWSADYNEQFF
DNA: TGTGCCTGGAGTGCCGATTACAATGAGCAGTTCTTC

D: TRBD1
length: 16
size: NA
V: TRBV6-1
J: TRBJ1-1
CDR3: CASIWEYRGGAAEAFF
DNA: TGTGCCAGCATCTGGGAATACAGGGGAGGTGCGGCTGAAGCTTTCTTT

D: NA
length: 17
size: few
V: TRBV21-1
J: TRBJ2-2
CDR3: CASSTHSGPSNTGELFF
DNA: TGTGCCAGCAGCACCCATAGCGGGCCTTCGAACACCGGGGAGCTGTTTTTT

D: TRBD2
length: 16
size: NA
V: TRBV5-1
J: TRBJ2-3
CDR3: CASSLQGTSGTDTQYF
DNA: TGCGCCAGCAGCCTCCAAGGGACTAGCGGCACAGATACGCAGTATTTT

D: TRBD1
length: 16
size: NA
V: TRBV3-1
J: TRBJ2-7
CDR3: CASRAGEGQGRYEQYF
DNA: TGTGCCAGCAGGGCAGGTGAAGGACAGGGGAGATACGAGCAGTACTTC

D: TRBD2
length: 14
size: NA
V: TRBV7-2
J: TRBJ2-1
CDR3: CASSLLLAGTWQFF
DNA: TGTGCCAGCAGCTTACTACTAGCGGGGACCTGGCAGTTCTTC

D: TRBD2
length: 16
size: NA
V: TRBV29-1
J: TRBJ2-3
CDR3: CSVRRTSGMSTDTQYF
DNA: TGCAGCGTCCGTCGGACTAGCGGGATGAGCACAGATACGCAGTATTTT

D: NA
length: 16
size: few
V: TRBV7-9
J: TRBJ2-7
CDR3: CASSSPRRLGSYEQYF
DNA: TGTGCCAGCAGCTCCCCTCGAAGACTAGGTTCCTACGAGCAGTACTTC

D: NA
length: 12
size: NA
V: TRBV5-5
J: TRBJ2-7
CDR3: CASSLTRREQYF
DNA: TGTGCCAGCAGCTTAACTAGGCGCGAGCAGTACTTC

D: TRBD1
length: 14
size: NA
V: TRBV3-1
J: TRBJ2-7
CDR3: CASSQAGTGDEQYF
DNA: TGTGCCAGCAGCCAGGCCGGGACAGGGGACGAGCAGTACTTC

D: TRBD2
length: 17
size: NA
V: TRBV5-1
J: TRBJ2-7
CDR3: CASSLALAGTVREEQYF
DNA: TGCGCCAGCAGCTTGGCACTAGCGGGGACGGTACGTGAAGAGCAGTACTTC

D: TRBD2
length: 15
size: many
V: TRBV29-1
J: TRBJ2-1
CDR3: CSAPSSGGTWNEQFF
DNA: TGCAGCGCCCCGTCTAGCGGGGGAACTTGGAATGAGCAGTTCTTC

D: NA
length: 14
size: NA
V: TRBV4-2
J: TRBJ2-3
CDR3: CASSPEIATDTQYF
DNA: TGTGCCAGCAGCCCAGAAATCGCCACAGATACGCAGTATTTT

D: NA
length: 15
size: many
V: TRBV13
J: TRBJ1-3
CDR3: CASSFGGSSGNTIYF
DNA: TGTGCCAGCAGCTTCGGGGGAAGCTCTGGAAACACCATATATTTT

D: NA
length: 15
size: many
V: TRBV12-3/TRBV12-4
J: TRBJ1-5
CDR3: CASSLGLGSNQPQHF
DNA: TGTGCCAGCAGTTTAGGCCTGGGAAGCAATCAGCCCCAGCATTTT

D: NA
length: 12
size: few
V: TRBV7-2
J: TRBJ2-5
CDR3: CASSTSEETQYF
DNA: TGTGCCAGCAGCACCTCGGAAGAGACCCAGTACTTC

D: TRBD1
length: 14
size: many
V: TRBV28
J: TRBJ2-7
CDR3: CATESGQGNYEQYF
DNA: TGTGCCACCGAATCAGGACAGGGTAACTACGAGCAGTACTTC

D: NA
length: 15
size: few
V: TRBV20-1
J: TRBJ2-7
CDR3: CSARDVRGLLPEQYF
DNA: TGCAGTGCTAGGGACGTCCGGGGACTGCTCCCCGAGCAGTACTTC

D: TRBD1
length: 18
size: NA
V: TRBV4-1
J: TRBJ2-5
CDR3: CASSQGVGTGFYQETQYF
DNA: TGCGCCAGCAGCCAAGGAGTCGGGACAGGTTTTTATCAAGAGACCCAGTACTTC

D: TRBD2
length: 19
size: NA
V: TRBV9
J: TRBJ2-3
CDR3: CASSNSGTRGRISTDTQYF
DNA: TGTGCCAGCAGCAATAGCGGGACCAGGGGACGGATAAGCACAGATACGCAGTATTTT

D: TRBD2
length: 18
size: NA
V: TRBV18
J: TRBJ2-3
CDR3: CASSPTSGRGQGPDTQYF
DNA: TGTGCCAGCTCCCCTACTAGCGGGAGAGGTCAGGGGCCAGATACGCAGTATTTT

D: NA
length: 13
size: NA
V: TRBV5-1
J: TRBJ2-5
CDR3: CASSLDLGATQYF
DNA: TGCGCCAGCAGCTTGGATCTTGGAGCGACCCAGTACTTC

D: NA
length: 14
size: many
V: TRBV29-1
J: TRBJ1-2
CDR3: CSVPLGGPTYGYTF
DNA: TGCAGCGTTCCCCTGGGGGGGCCTACCTATGGCTACACCTTC

D: NA
length: 12
size: NA
V: TRBV7-9
J: TRBJ1-2
CDR3: CASSLPVGGYTF
DNA: TGTGCCAGCAGCTTACCCGTGGGTGGCTACACCTTC

D: TRBD1
length: 17
size: few
V: TRBV5-1
J: TRBJ2-2
CDR3: CASSLNPGQKNTGELFF
DNA: TGCGCCAGCAGCTTGAACCCGGGACAGAAGAACACCGGGGAGCTGTTTTTT

D: TRBD1
length: 16
size: many
V: TRBV4-1
J: TRBJ1-4
CDR3: CASSQAPGQNNEKLFF
DNA: TGCGCCAGCAGCCAAGCTCCGGGACAGAATAATGAAAAACTGTTTTTT

D: NA
length: 15
size: NA
V: TRBV25-1
J: TRBJ1-3
CDR3: CASSDWTISGNTIYF
DNA: TGTGCCAGCAGTGACTGGACAATATCTGGAAACACCATATATTTT

D: TRBD1
length: 14
size: NA
V: TRBV12-3/TRBV12-4
J: TRBJ2-7
CDR3: CASRRQGDVYEQYF
DNA: TGTGCCAGCAGGAGACAGGGGGACGTCTACGAGCAGTACTTC

D: TRBD2
length: 16
size: NA
V: TRBV7-2
J: TRBJ2-3
CDR3: CASRLAGGGGTDTQYF
DNA: TGTGCCAGCAGGCTAGCGGGAGGCGGGGGCACAGATACGCAGTATTTT

D: TRBD1
length: 16
size: few
V: TRBV5-1
J: TRBJ2-7
CDR3: CASSDTPGQGASEQYF
DNA: TGCGCCAGCAGCGATACGCCGGGACAGGGGGCGTCCGAGCAGTACTTC

D: TRBD1
length: 15
size: many
V: TRBV7-9
J: TRBJ2-3
CDR3: CASSRPGTEADTQYF
DNA: TGTGCCAGCAGCCGACCCGGGACAGAGGCAGATACGCAGTATTTT

D: NA
length: 15
size: NA
V: TRBV7-9
J: TRBJ2-5
CDR3: CASNYRDPLQETQYF
DNA: TGTGCCAGCAACTATCGGGATCCCCTCCAGGAGACCCAGTACTTC

D: NA
length: 10
size: NA
V: TRBV27
J: TRBJ2-7
CDR3: CATGDYEQYF
DNA: TGTGCCACCGGAGACTACGAGCAGTACTTC

D: NA
length: 13
size: NA
V: TRBV6-2/TRBV6-3
J: TRBJ2-7
CDR3: CASRKIQGHEQNF
DNA: TGTGCCAGCAGAAAGATACAGGGCCACGAGCAGAACTTC

D: NA
length: 13
size: NA
V: TRBV5-5
J: TRBJ1-5
CDR3: CASSLVADQPQHF
DNA: TGTGCCAGCAGCTTGGTCGCAGATCAGCCCCAGCATTTT

D: TRBD1
length: 18
size: NA
V: TRBV5-1
J: TRBJ1-1
CDR3: CASTPGQGYWVKVTEAFF
DNA: TGCGCCAGCACCCCGGGACAGGGGTATTGGGTTAAGGTCACTGAAGCTTTCTTT

D: NA
length: 15
size: many
V: TRBV7-2
J: TRBJ2-3
CDR3: CASSSLVGFTDTQYF
DNA: TGTGCCAGCAGCTCCCTAGTGGGGTTTACAGATACGCAGTATTTT

D: NA
length: 13
size: few
V: TRBV7-9
J: TRBJ2-7
CDR3: CASSSPGIGEQYF
DNA: TGTGCCAGCAGCTCTCCCGGGATCGGGGAGCAGTACTTC

D: NA
length: 14
size: few
V: TRBV7-6
J: TRBJ2-7
CDR3: CASTDSGKSYEQYF
DNA: TGTGCCAGCACCGACTCGGGGAAATCCTACGAGCAGTACTTC

D: TRBD1
length: 14
size: many
V: TRBV11-2
J: TRBJ2-5
CDR3: CASSLGQGLETQYF
DNA: TGTGCCAGCAGCTTGGGACAGGGTTTAGAGACCCAGTACTTC

D: NA
length: 15
size: few
V: TRBV6-5
J: TRBJ2-3
CDR3: CASSYGQRRTDTQYF
DNA: TGTGCCAGCAGTTACGGACAGCGACGCACAGATACGCAGTATTTT

D: NA
length: 14
size: NA
V: TRBV12-3/TRBV12-4
J: TRBJ2-7
CDR3: CASTLRGGSSEQYF
DNA: TGTGCCAGCACCCTTAGGGGGGGAAGTAGCGAGCAGTACTTC

D: NA
length: 14
size: many
V: TRBV20-1
J: TRBJ1-2
CDR3: CSGPLEGVTHGYTF
DNA: TGCAGTGGCCCGTTGGAGGGGGTAACGCACGGCTACACCTTC

D: TRBD2
length: 16
size: NA
V: TRBV11-2
J: TRBJ2-4
CDR3: CASSLVAGIAKNIQYF
DNA: TGTGCCAGCAGCTTAGTAGCGGGAATAGCCAAAAACATTCAGTACTTC

D: TRBD1
length: 17
size: few
V: TRBV20-1
J: TRBJ1-5
CDR3: CSARGVSRGLGNQPQHF
DNA: TGCAGTGCTAGAGGGGTGTCCAGGGGGCTCGGAAATCAGCCCCAGCATTTT